The 30 T cell receptor beta chains below come from one sample, sequenced in a study of vaccination and CD4 T cells after COVID-19. Antigen specificity for these receptors is unknown. Treatment noted: roughly 11-day PBMC culture with coronavirus spike peptide pools or control peptides (ViraFEST assay). Sequencing of DNA taken from cultured CD4+ T cells relied on the Oncomine TCR Beta short-read assay. In TCRdb, the PCR reads were re-called with MiXCR into one record per CDR3 protein. The profile covers approximately 9,300 distinct CDR3 sequences, with about half appearing a single time and roughly 18% taken by the ten largest. Source material: CD4+ T cells from blood, cultured in vitro. Receptors originate from a human donor who had recovered from COVID-19.

This clonotype was seen only a few times. The CDR3 DNA is TGTGCCAGCAGTCAGGACAGGTCTCAGCCCCAGCATTTT. Translation gives CASSQDRSQPQHF. V and J are TRBV6-1 and TRBJ1-5, with TRBD1 identical over 7 bases. The CDR3 loop spans 13 amino acids. The V segment lost 5 bases and the J segment 6 bases; nucleotides outside the gene matches: 4. Germline loops: CDR1 MNHNS, CDR2 SASEGT.

The chain recombines TRBV5-4 with TRBJ1-5; the D is unclear. Between the trimmed V and J ends, which lost 4 bases and 3 bases, there was a span of 11 bases. The CDR3 consists of 14 residues. Germline V gives CDR1 SGHNT, CDR2 YYREEE (reference sequence). Here the CDR3 reads CASSVGGSNQPQHF. The CDR3 nucleotides read TGTGCCAGCAGCGTCGGAGGATCCAATCAGCCCCAGCATTTT.

The V gene is TRBV6-1, the J gene TRBJ1-2, with TRBD1 identical over 7 bases. The CDR3 sequence is 16 residues long. J gave up 5 bases and V 2 bases, and 11 bases lay outside the gene matches. In germline, CDR1 is MNHNS, CDR2 SASEGT. Here the CDR3 DNA reads TGTGCCAGCAGTGAATCAGGGGGACGGTCGATTTATGGCTACACCTTC. Its protein is CASSESGGRSIYGYTF.

This clonotype was seen a handful of times. The chain has TRBV20-1 and TRBJ1-2; tentatively, D is TRBD1 (6 bases). The CDR3 runs 13 residues. Trimming took off 2 bases at V and 4 bases at J, with 11 bases between the two ends. CDR1 and CDR2 from the germline V gene are DFQATT and SNEGSKA (reference sequence). This CDR3 is CSARSGQSYGYTF. The CDR3 DNA sequence: TGCAGTGCTAGATCGGGACAAAGCTATGGCTACACCTTC.

The chain uses TRBV7-2 and TRBJ2-1; 9 bases fit TRBD2. The CDR3 totals 12 residues. V was pared by 8 bases and J by 7 bases, with 3 bases of the junction left unmatched. Germline CDR1 SGHTA, CDR2 FQGNSA. CDR3 protein: CASRAGGNEQFF. CDR3 nucleotide sequence: TGTGCCAGCCGTGCGGGGGGGAATGAGCAGTTCTTC.

This chain links TRBV7-3 with TRBJ2-3, with TRBD2 identical over 8 bases. The CDR3 consists of 16 residues. The ends lost 6 bases at V and 5 bases at J; junction bases unmatched: 13. CDR1 is SGHTA and CDR2 is FQGTGA in the germline V gene. CDR3 nucleotide sequence: TGTGCCAGCAGTCGGGGACTAGGCTTAGGCGGAGATACGCAGTATTTT. Amino acids: CASSRGLGLGGDTQYF.

This rearrangement joins TRBV20-1 to TRBJ2-1; 8 nucleotides match TRBD1. CDR1 is DFQATT, CDR2 SNEGSKA, per germline (reference sequence). The length of the CDR3 is 15 residues. The junction had 11 bases not matched to a gene; V was cut back by 3 bases and J by 7 bases. The CDR3 DNA reads as TGCAGTGCTAGTACGGACAGGGAAGAAGTTAATGAGCAGTTCTTC. Its translation: CSASTDREEVNEQFF.

This clonotype was found a few times. The chain carries TRBV7-8 and TRBJ1-1; D gene unclear. This CDR3 region has 13 residues. V was pared by 1 base and J by 7 bases, with 10 bases between. In germline, CDR1 is SGHVS, CDR2 FQNEAQ. CDR3 amino acids: CASSLDGGDEAFF. Here the CDR3 DNA reads TGTGCCAGCAGCTTAGATGGAGGTGATGAAGCTTTCTTT.

The V and J genes are TRBV19 and TRBJ2-3; either TRBD1 or TRBD2 may supply D (6 bases each). Per germline, CDR1 LNHDA and CDR2 SQIVND (reference sequence). The ends were cut back, 7 bases at V and 6 bases at J, with 17 bases in the middle. This CDR3 has 14 amino acids. This CDR3 is CASKSGAYADTQYF. CDR3 DNA: TGTGCCAGTAAGTCGGGGGCGTACGCCGATACGCAGTATTTT.

This chain connects TRBV12-3 or TRBV12-4 to TRBJ1-3; 9 nucleotides align to TRBD1. The J segment lost 6 bases and the V segment lost 2 bases, leaving 5 bases of the junction unmatched. CDR3 length: 15 residues. The CDR3 loop is CASSLFGTGLNTIYF. The CDR3 nucleotides are TGTGCCAGCAGTTTATTCGGGACAGGGTTAAACACCATATATTTT.

The gene calls are TRBV2 and TRBJ1-1, with TRBD1 matching over 8 bases. V trimming: 5 bases; J trimming: 4 bases; junction bases outside the gene matches: 9. This CDR3 is 15 amino acids long. Germline CDR1 is SNHLY and CDR2 is FYNNEI. The CDR3 nucleotides are TGTGCCAGCAGTCTCCAGGGGGCGCGGGTCACTGAAGCTTTCTTT. Its protein is CASSLQGARVTEAFF.

This chain uses TRBV5-4 with TRBJ2-3, with D maybe TRBD2 (6 bases). This CDR3 comprises 15 residues. CDR1 SGHNT and CDR2 YYREEE come from the germline V gene (reference sequence). V lost 4 bases and J lost 8, with 20 bases in between. The CDR3 sequence is CASSPPGLARGTQYF. DNA of the CDR3: TGTGCCAGCAGCCCTCCGGGGCTAGCGCGAGGTACGCAGTATTTT.

The rearrangement uses TRBV19 and TRBJ1-2; 8 bases align to TRBD1. Germline assignment: CDR1 LNHDA and CDR2 SQIVND (reference sequence). V dropped 6 bases and J dropped 4; count of bases not matched to a gene: 4. The CDR3 length is 13 residues. This CDR3 reads CASSRQGSYGYTF. CDR3 coding DNA: TGTGCCAGTAGCCGACAGGGGTCCTATGGCTACACCTTC.

By frequency in the sample, this clonotype is medium-sized (0.01 to 0.1%). J is TRBJ1-5 and V is TRBV5-6; no definite D call. CDR3 length: 15 amino acids. Germline V gene lookup returns CDR1 SGHDT and CDR2 YYEEEE. V lost 4 bases to trimming and J lost 4 bases, with 15 bases between them. CDR3 DNA sequence: TGTGCCAGCAGCCTCCGGGTGGAGGGTAATCAGCCCCAGCATTTT. Translation: CASSLRVEGNQPQHF.

This rearrangement joins TRBV6-1 to TRBJ2-2; maybe TRBD1 (5 bases). CDR3 length: 16 amino acids. Germline V gene data show CDR1 as MNHNS and CDR2 as SASEGT. V gave up 1 base and J gave up 3 bases, with 12 bases separating them. The CDR3 region is CASSEGGRGYTGELFF. The CDR3 DNA follows: TGTGCCAGCAGTGAAGGAGGTAGGGGATACACCGGGGAGCTGTTTTTT.

J is TRBJ1-5 and V is TRBV6-2 or TRBV6-3, with D maybe TRBD1 (5 bases). The CDR3 covers 15 residues. V was cut by 2 bases and J by 9 bases, with 17 bases left in between. Germline assignment: CDR1 MNHEY and CDR2 SVGEGT. The DNA of the CDR3 is TGTGCCAGCAGTTACGAGGCAGGGCCCTTAGGGCCCCAGCATTTT. It yields the protein CASSYEAGPLGPQHF.

The rearrangement joins TRBV19 to TRBJ2-7; D ambiguous. Trimming left V 1 base short and J 4 bases short, with 8 bases between. This CDR3 has 13 amino acids. Germline values: CDR1 LNHDA, CDR2 SQIVND (reference sequence). CDR3 protein: CASSIVGRYEQYF. CDR3 sequence (DNA): TGTGCCAGTAGTATAGTGGGCAGGTACGAGCAGTACTTC.

The CDR3 here is CASSQATGSYGYTF. The CDR3 coding sequence is TGTGCCAGCAGCCAGGCGACAGGGAGTTATGGCTACACCTTC. The chain is built from TRBV4-2 and TRBJ1-2; 7 nucleotides match TRBD1. The CDR3 sequence is 14 residues long. J gave up 5 bases and V 3 bases, and 6 bases lay outside the gene matches. Germline assignment: CDR1 LGHNA and CDR2 YNFKEQ.

The chain joins TRBV5-1 to TRBJ1-4, with 7 bases matching TRBD1. The CDR3 sequence is 15 residues long. Trimming took 4 bases from V and 5 from J; bases not matched to a gene: 8. CDR1 and CDR2 (germline): SGHRS, YFSETQ. The CDR3 region has the DNA TGCGCCAGCAGCCACGGCCGGGACAGAAATGAAAAACTGTTTTTT. Amino acids: CASSHGRDRNEKLFF.

This sequence joins TRBV11-2 and TRBJ1-2, with TRBD1 matching 7 bases. V was pared by 5 bases and J by 5 bases, with 5 bases of the junction left unmatched. CDR3 length: 13 residues. Germline V lookup: CDR1 SGHAT, CDR2 FQNNGV. The CDR3 bases are TGTGCCAGCAGCCTGGGACAGACTTATGGCTACACCTTC. Protein: CASSLGQTYGYTF.

The DNA for the CDR3 is TGTGCCAGCAGCAAACGACAGGGGTTGGACACTGAAGCTTTCTTT. This gives the protein CASSKRQGLDTEAFF. The rearrangement joins TRBV7-9 to TRBJ1-1, with 8 nucleotides matching TRBD1. CDR3 length: 15 amino acids. Trimming at V came to 5 bases and at J to 3 bases, leaving 8 bases not matched to a gene. Looked up from germline, CDR1 is SEHNR and CDR2 is FQNEAQ (reference sequence).

V gene TRBV6-4 combines with J gene TRBJ1-2, with D hard to call. This CDR3 spans 15 amino acids. V was clipped by 2 bases and J by 0 bases, with 10 bases between them. Germline V gene data show CDR1 as MRHNA and CDR2 as SNTAGT. CDR3: CASSDASKANYGYTF. The DNA of the CDR3 is TGTGCCAGCAGTGACGCATCAAAAGCTAACTATGGCTACACCTTC.

The J gene is TRBJ2-5, the V gene TRBV9; a weak D match, TRBD2 (6 bases). This CDR3 is 16 amino acids long. V lost 0 bases, J lost 5 bases, and 17 bases lay in between. Germline V gene sequence: CDR1 SGDLS, CDR2 YYNGEE. The CDR3 here is CASSVGGVDSIETQYF. CDR3 DNA sequence: TGTGCCAGCAGCGTAGGGGGGGTAGATAGTATCGAGACCCAGTACTTC.

The chain employs TRBV6-2 or TRBV6-3 and TRBJ2-2; TRBD2 matches at 8 bases. Germline V lookup: CDR1 MNHEY, CDR2 SVGEGT. The CDR3 loop spans 16 amino acids. V was clipped by 6 bases and J by 1 base; unmatched bases: 7. CDR3 residues: CASSRSAGGNTGELFF. As DNA, the CDR3 is TGTGCCAGCAGCCGCTCGGCGGGGGGGAACACCGGGGAGCTGTTTTTT.

V gene TRBV12-3 or TRBV12-4 combines with J gene TRBJ1-1; 8 bases fit TRBD1. V lost 4 bases and J lost 1; bases outside the gene matches: 5. The CDR3 runs to 15 residues. The CDR3 reads CASSSGGLGNTEAFF. The DNA of the CDR3 is TGTGCCAGCAGTTCAGGGGGCCTGGGGAACACTGAAGCTTTCTTT.

J is TRBJ2-3 and V is TRBV7-3, with D perhaps matching TRBD1 (5 bases). V was shortened by 0 bases and J by 5 bases, with 9 bases between the two germline ends. The germline CDR1 and CDR2 sequences are SGHTA and FQGTGA. This CDR3 has 14 residues. The CDR3 sequence: CASSLTRAGDTQYF. The CDR3 DNA is TGTGCCAGCAGCTTAACCAGGGCAGGAGATACGCAGTATTTT.

This clonotype ranks as medium-sized. The chain links TRBV19 to TRBJ1-5; weak D call: TRBD1 (5 bases). The germline CDR1 and CDR2 sequences are LNHDA and SQIVND (reference sequence). Trimming stripped 6 bases from V and 2 bases from J, with 23 bases between. The CDR3 extends over 18 amino acids. The CDR3 region has the DNA TGTGCCAGTAGCCTACAACCTCCAGGGCTCCGAGGCAATCAGCCCCAGCATTTT. Residues: CASSLQPPGLRGNQPQHF.

There are a few counts of this clonotype. The chain links TRBV30 to TRBJ1-2, with D possibly being TRBD1 (5 bases). The length of the CDR3 is 12 residues. V dropped 2 bases and J dropped 8 bases, with 12 bases sitting between them. Germline CDR1 is GTSNPN and CDR2 is SVGIG (reference sequence). The CDR3 DNA follows: TGTGCCTGGAGTCAGACCCAGGGAGGCTACACCTTC. Translating gives CAWSQTQGGYTF.

This chain connects TRBV24-1 to TRBJ2-7; 10 bases agree with TRBD1. Germline V gene sequence: CDR1 KGHDR, CDR2 SFDVKD. The CDR3 sequence is 14 residues long. V lost 7 bases and J lost 6; bases outside the gene matches: 8. CDR3 bases: TGTGCCACCAGCCCCGGACAGGGGGTTTCCGAGCAGTACTTC. Translated, it gives CATSPGQGVSEQYF.

The J gene is TRBJ2-7, the V gene TRBV6-2 or TRBV6-3, with D perhaps being TRBD1 or TRBD2 (5 bases each). The CDR3 is made up of 13 amino acids. Germline V gives CDR1 MNHEY, CDR2 SVGEGT. Trimming took 6 bases from V and 3 from J, leaving 12 bases between them. For the CDR3, the DNA is TGTGCCAGCAGCCTCGTGGGGGTCTACGAGCAGTACTTC. Translation gives CASSLVGVYEQYF.